Below, one T cell receptor beta chain is given with its context. Its antigen is still unknown. The data are from a study of cytomegalovirus exposure and HLA in healthy donors. The primer mix had 60 Vbeta and 13 Jbeta primers. Method: immunoSEQ multiplex PCR; TCRdb's copy keeps in-frame clones and lacks some. Of 100,000 to 150,000 clones in the sample, 70% to 90% were seen once. From germline, CDR1 is KGHSH and CDR2 LQKENI. The CDR3 has 15 amino acids. Trimming stripped 1 base from V and 0 bases from J, with 9 bases between. Whole-study findings and limits: In a later analysis, V- and J-gene trimming of beta chains associated with a DCLRE1C missense variant, replicated independently. Approximately 160 TCR beta chains were listed as cytomegalovirus-associated. In a later analysis, TCR association rates varied by HLA locus: DRB1 most, HLA-C fewest.

The rearrangement uses TRBV18 and TRBJ1-1; D possibly corresponds to TRBD1 (5 bases). The source material was PBMCs. The source is a woman aged 40 to 49 in good health and CMV-seropositive. CDR3 protein: CASSPLGDLNTEAFF. The CDR3 DNA follows: TGTGCCAGCTCACCACTCGGGGACTTGAACACTGAAGCTTTCTTT.